This TCR beta chain was captured in a study of breast tumors, draining lymph nodes, adjacent tissues. CDR1 is SGHRS, CDR2 YFSETQ, per germline. V dropped 0 bases and J dropped 6; count of bases not matched to a gene: 5. The CDR3 has 16 amino acids. As regards this clonotype: The antigen remains undetermined.

Study-wide results and caveats: Luminal-like breast cancer showed significantly higher tumor–nontumor repertoire similarity than basal-like. The lymph node origin of tumor T cells was framed as consistent with a hypothesis, not demonstrated. Compared with lymph nodes, tumors were less diverse; compared with nontumor tissue, more.

In TCRdb, the multiplex PCR reads were re-called with MiXCR into one record per CDR3 protein. The data show about 100,000 distinct CDR3 sequences, over 20% seen once. The lymph nodes were axillary draining lymph nodes from breast cancer patients. The material sequenced was axillary lymph node tissue. The receptor was derived from a female donor with breast cancer. Some clones in this sample may be carry-over from other donors' samples. This chain uses TRBV5-1 with TRBJ2-3; 12 nucleotides match TRBD2. Written as DNA, the CDR3 is TGCGCCAGCAGCTTGGAACTAGCGGGGGGCGGGGATACGCAGTATTTT. Translation gives CASSLELAGGGDTQYF.